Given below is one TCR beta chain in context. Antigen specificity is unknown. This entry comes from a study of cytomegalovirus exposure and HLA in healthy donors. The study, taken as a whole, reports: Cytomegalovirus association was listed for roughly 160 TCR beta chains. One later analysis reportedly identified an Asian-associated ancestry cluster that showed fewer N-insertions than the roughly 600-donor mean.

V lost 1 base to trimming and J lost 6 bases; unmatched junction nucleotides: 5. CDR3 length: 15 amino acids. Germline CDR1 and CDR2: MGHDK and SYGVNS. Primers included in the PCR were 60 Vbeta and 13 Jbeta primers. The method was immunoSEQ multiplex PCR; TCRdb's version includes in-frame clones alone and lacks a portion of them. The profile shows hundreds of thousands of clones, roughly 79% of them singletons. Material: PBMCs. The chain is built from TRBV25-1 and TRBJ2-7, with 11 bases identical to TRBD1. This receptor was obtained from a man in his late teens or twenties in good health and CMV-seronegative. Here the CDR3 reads CASSELDRGRIEQYF. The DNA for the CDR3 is TGTGCCAGCAGTGAATTGGACAGGGGGCGCATCGAGCAGTACTTC.